Below are 23 T cell receptor beta chains sequenced from a single sample in a study of blood T cells in healthy people across ages. Alongside a J-beta primer mix, a sample-barcoded 5' primer served in a second PCR lasting roughly 6 to 12 cycles. TCRdb analysed the 5' RACE reads with MiXCR anew, one entry per CDR3 protein. This sample has over 1,200,000 distinct CDR3 sequences, with approximately 60% found just once. The sample taken for sequencing was blood. These receptors all come from a man younger than 30 in good health.

V is TRBV28 and J is TRBJ1-5; D perhaps matches TRBD1 (6 bases). The CDR3 totals 16 residues. Per the germline V gene, CDR1 is MDHEN and CDR2 is SYDVKM. The germline V and J ends were trimmed by 4 bases and 7 bases, with 20 bases remaining between them. This CDR3 is CASSSSAGGRRQPQHF. Written as DNA, the CDR3 is TGTGCCAGCAGTTCCTCAGCGGGGGGGCGAAGGCAGCCCCAGCATTTT.

This clonotype was counted ten times or more. A read error may produce the germline difference seen at one junction end. The chain carries TRBV4-1 and TRBJ2-3, with D possibly TRBD1 on 6 matching bases. Per the germline V gene, CDR1 is MGHRA and CDR2 is YSYEKL. CDR3 length: 12 residues. The CDR3 nucleotides are TGTGCCAGCAGCCAAGGGGGAGATACGCAGTATTTT. Translation gives CASSQGGDTQYF.

V and J are TRBV12-3 or TRBV12-4 and TRBJ2-7, with a tentative D call TRBD2 (6 bases). This CDR3 spans 14 amino acids. Between the trimmed V and J ends, which lost 1 base and 6 bases, there was a span of 13 bases. The CDR3 sequence: CASSLGRAGGEQYF. CDR3 nucleotides: TGTGCCAGCAGTTTAGGACGTGCCGGGGGCGAGCAGTACTTC.

The J gene is TRBJ1-2, the V gene TRBV4-3; D is uncertain. Germline V gene lookup returns CDR1 LGHNA and CDR2 YSLEER. Trimming pared 1 base from V and 6 bases from J, leaving 9 bases between. There are 13 residues in the CDR3. The CDR3 here is CASSQGWPDGYTF. In nucleotides, the CDR3 is TGCGCCAGCAGCCAAGGCTGGCCGGATGGCTACACCTTC.

The rearrangement links TRBV12-5 to TRBJ2-1; D gene ambiguous. The germline V gene encodes CDR1 LGHNT and CDR2 FRNRAP. Trimming stripped 8 bases from V and 10 bases from J, with 18 bases between. This CDR3 spans 13 amino acids. CDR3 nucleotides: TGTGCTAGTTCCCCCGGCACGCCGTCCGAGCAGTTCTTC. Its translation is CASSPGTPSEQFF.

This chain joins TRBV7-9 and TRBJ2-1; D is undetermined. V was shortened by 4 bases and J by 13 bases, with 14 bases between the two germline ends. The CDR3 is 12 residues long. Germline-derived CDR1 and CDR2 are SEHNR and FQNEAQ (reference sequence). The DNA of the CDR3 is TGTGCCAGCAGCTCGCACAAGATCGGACAGTTCTTC. Amino acids: CASSSHKIGQFF. The complete variable domain, with remaining parts taken from reference TRBV7-9 and TRBJ2-1, reads DTGVSQNPRHKITKRGQNVTFRCDPISEHNRLYWYRQTLGQGPEFLTYFQNEAQLEKSRLLSDRFSAERPKGSFSTLEIQRTEQGDSAMYLCASSSHKIGQFFGPGTRLTVL.

The V gene is TRBV10-2, the J gene TRBJ2-7; D is possibly TRBD1 or TRBD2 (6 bases each). Trimming pared 6 bases from V and 2 bases from J, leaving 14 bases between. CDR1 is WSHSY and CDR2 is SAAADI in the germline V gene. The CDR3 length is 14 residues. CDR3 sequence (DNA): TGCGCCAGCAGGGGGACACGGGGGCCCTACGAGCAGTACTTC. Translating it yields CASRGTRGPYEQYF.

The chain couples TRBV2 to TRBJ2-5; unclear D gene. Trimming took 6 bases from V and 12 from J, leaving 14 bases between them. This CDR3 comprises 11 residues. Germline V lookup: CDR1 SNHLY, CDR2 FYNNEI. As DNA, the CDR3 is TGTGCCAGCAGCTCAAGTGGGCAAGAGTACTTC. Amino acids: CASSSSGQEYF.

The genes are TRBV28 and TRBJ2-7; no clear D. This CDR3 has 16 amino acids. Per germline, CDR1 MDHEN and CDR2 SYDVKM. V was shortened by 1 base and J by 0 bases, with 13 bases between the two germline ends. CDR3 sequence reads: CASSLSPRHSSYEQYF. The DNA for the CDR3 is TGTGCCAGCAGTTTATCCCCGCGCCACTCCTCCTACGAGCAGTACTTC.

Notes on this clonotype: A read error may produce the germline difference seen at one junction end. The chain links TRBV20-1 to TRBJ2-5; either TRBD1 or TRBD2 may supply D (5 bases each). The CDR3 runs 13 residues. The germline CDR1 and CDR2 sequences are DFQATT and SNEGSKA (reference sequence). For the CDR3, the DNA is TGCAGTACTAGAGATGGGGGAGAAGAGACCCAGTACTTC. Translation: CSTRDGGEETQYF.

This chain connects TRBV11-2 to TRBJ2-5; TRBD1 matches 7 bases. The CDR3 is 15 residues long. Germline assignment: CDR1 SGHAT and CDR2 FQNNGV. J gave up 7 bases and V 0 bases, and 8 bases lay outside the gene matches. The CDR3 DNA reads TGTGCCAGCAGCTTAGACCCGGGACAGATAGGGACCCAGTACTTC. Translation gives CASSLDPGQIGTQYF.

The gene calls are TRBV7-9 and TRBJ2-5; 8 bases line up with TRBD2. TRBJ2-7 explains the end of the DNA better; the J call may be wrong. The CDR3 has 14 residues. CDR1 and CDR2 from the germline V gene are SEHNR and FQNEAQ (reference sequence). The DNA for the CDR3 is TGTGCCAGCACCACACCGGGAGGGCCGAACGAGCAGTACTTC. This encodes CASTTPGGPNEQYF.

The V call is TRBV7-9, the J call TRBJ1-2; no firm D call. Trimming pared 8 bases from V and 7 bases from J, leaving 14 bases between. Germline V gives CDR1 SEHNR, CDR2 FQNEAQ (reference sequence). CDR3 length: 12 amino acids. CDR3 residues: CASGPPGFGYTF. CDR3 in DNA: TGTGCCAGCGGCCCTCCGGGGTTTGGCTACACCTTC.

The chain carries TRBV20-1 and TRBJ2-1, with TRBD1 matching 8 bases. The CDR3 totals 12 residues. Germline CDR1 reads DFQATT; CDR2 reads SNEGSKA (reference sequence). The trim removed 4 bases at V and 12 bases at J, leaving 8 bases unmatched. The CDR3 nucleotides read TGCAGTGCTATCCTTGTACAGGGGGGGCAGTTCTTC. Amino acids: CSAILVQGGQFF.

This clonotype was observed a few times. The chain recombines TRBV11-1 with TRBJ2-7; D gene ambiguous. Germline values: CDR1 SGHAT, CDR2 FQDESV (reference sequence). This CDR3 contains 13 residues. Trimming removed 5 bases from V and 3 bases from J, with 11 bases in between. The CDR3 nucleotides are TGTGCCAGCAGCCGATTATGGGACTACGAGCAGTACTTC. Residues: CASSRLWDYEQYF. The full variable domain, with the rest looked up from reference TRBV11-1 and TRBJ2-7, is EAEVAQSPRYKITEKSQAVAFWCDPISGHATLYWYRQILGQGPELLVQFQDESVVDDSQLPKDRFSAERLKGVDSTLKIQPAELGDSAMYLCASSRLWDYEQYFGPGTRLTVT.

The chain is built from TRBV20-1 and TRBJ2-1; a weak D match, TRBD1 (5 bases). The CDR3 covers 15 residues. With 3 bases removed from V and 2 bases from J, the gap between germline ends came to 14 bases. Germline lookup yields CDR1 DFQATT and CDR2 SNEGSKA (reference sequence). The CDR3 protein is CSASLGLGPYNEQFF. The CDR3 nucleotides are TGCAGTGCTAGTCTAGGGCTGGGGCCCTACAATGAGCAGTTCTTC.

The V gene is TRBV29-1, the J gene TRBJ2-1; the D is unclear. Germline V gene sequence: CDR1 SQVTM, CDR2 ANQGSEA. The CDR3 extends over 13 amino acids. The germline V and J ends were trimmed by 4 bases and 8 bases, with 15 bases remaining between them. The CDR3 loop is CSVAPRLTDEQFF. The DNA of the CDR3 is TGCAGCGTTGCCCCCAGATTAACCGATGAGCAGTTCTTC.

The V gene is TRBV6-5, the J gene TRBJ2-4, with 8 bases matching TRBD2. Germline V gene data show CDR1 as MNHEY and CDR2 as SVGAGI. The ends lost 2 bases at V and 2 bases at J; junction bases unmatched: 2. There are 15 residues in the CDR3. The CDR3 region has the DNA TGTGCCAGCAGTTACGTAGCGGGGCCCAAAAACATTCAGTACTTC. Encoded protein: CASSYVAGPKNIQYF.

This clonotype occurred once. The genes are TRBV20-1 and TRBJ2-1; no definite D call. The CDR3 consists of 11 residues. Germline V lookup: CDR1 DFQATT, CDR2 SNEGSKA (reference sequence). V lost 2 bases and J 5 bases, leaving 4 bases between the germline ends. CDR3 DNA: TGCAGTGCTAGACCAAACAATGAGCAGTTCTTC. Translating gives CSARPNNEQFF.

The V call is TRBV20-1, the J call TRBJ1-6; D is undetermined. Germline CDR1 reads DFQATT; CDR2 reads SNEGSKA (reference sequence). CDR3 length equals 14 residues. V gave up 1 base and J gave up 3 bases, with 7 bases separating them. CDR3 sequence reads: CSARVGIYNSPLHF. CDR3 in DNA: TGCAGTGCTAGAGTGGGGATCTATAATTCACCCCTCCACTTT.

The chain links TRBV6-1 to TRBJ1-1, with D maybe TRBD1 (5 bases). CDR1 MNHNS and CDR2 SASEGT come from the germline V gene. V lost 2 bases and J 0 bases, leaving 16 bases between the germline ends. This CDR3 comprises 17 residues. The chain's CDR3 is CASSELWGNSVNTEAFF. CDR3 DNA sequence: TGTGCCAGCAGTGAACTGTGGGGGAACAGCGTGAACACTGAAGCTTTCTTT.

This sequence joins TRBV27 and TRBJ2-5; TRBD2 aligns across 11 bases. The CDR3 runs to 16 residues. The germline V gene encodes CDR1 MNHEY and CDR2 SMNVEV (reference sequence). V shed 0 bases and J 5 bases; nucleotides not matched to a gene: 5. CDR3 sequence (DNA): TGTGCCAGCAGTTTATCGCTAGCGGGAGGCGGGGAGACCCAGTACTTC. It translates to CASSLSLAGGGETQYF.

The CDR3 loop reads CASSLSFPDSITDTQYF. In DNA form, the CDR3 reads TGTGCCAGCAGTTTATCCTTCCCCGACAGTATCACAGATACGCAGTATTTT. The genes are TRBV27 and TRBJ2-3; tentatively, D is TRBD1 (5 bases). V was trimmed by 0 bases and J by 2 bases, leaving 15 bases between them. Germline V gene sequence: CDR1 MNHEY, CDR2 SMNVEV (reference sequence). The CDR3 sequence is 17 residues long.